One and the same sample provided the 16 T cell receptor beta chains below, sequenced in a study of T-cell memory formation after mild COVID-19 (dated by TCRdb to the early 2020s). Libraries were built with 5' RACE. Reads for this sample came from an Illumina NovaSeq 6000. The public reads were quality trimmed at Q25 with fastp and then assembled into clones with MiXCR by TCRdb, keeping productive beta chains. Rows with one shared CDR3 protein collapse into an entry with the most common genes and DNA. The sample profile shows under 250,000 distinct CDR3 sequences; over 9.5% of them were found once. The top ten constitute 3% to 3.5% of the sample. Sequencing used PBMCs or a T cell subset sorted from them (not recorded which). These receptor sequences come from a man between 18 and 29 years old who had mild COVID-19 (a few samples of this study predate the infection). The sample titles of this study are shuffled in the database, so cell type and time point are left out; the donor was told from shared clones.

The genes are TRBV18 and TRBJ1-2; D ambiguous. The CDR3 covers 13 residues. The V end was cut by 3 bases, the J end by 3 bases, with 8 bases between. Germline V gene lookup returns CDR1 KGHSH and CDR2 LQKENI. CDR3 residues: CASSPLFDYGYTF. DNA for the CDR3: TGTGCCAGCTCACCCCTATTCGACTATGGCTACACCTTC.

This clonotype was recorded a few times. The CDR3 loop reads CASSSAAGGWDTQYF. CDR3 nucleotide sequence: TGTGCCAGCAGCTCAGCAGCGGGGGGGTGGGATACGCAGTATTTT. The chain joins TRBV7-2 to TRBJ2-3; 10 nucleotides line up with TRBD2. The V gene's germline CDR1 is SGHTA and CDR2 FQGNSA. The CDR3 spans 15 residues. V lost 4 bases and J lost 6; bases outside the gene matches: 7.

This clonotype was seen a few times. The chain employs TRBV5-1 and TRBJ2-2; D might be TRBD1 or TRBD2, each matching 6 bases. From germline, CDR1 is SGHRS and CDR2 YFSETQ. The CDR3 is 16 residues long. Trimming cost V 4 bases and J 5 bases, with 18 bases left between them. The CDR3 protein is CASSLIGGAGTGELFF. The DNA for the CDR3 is TGCGCCAGCAGCCTAATCGGGGGCGCCGGTACCGGGGAGCTGTTTTTT. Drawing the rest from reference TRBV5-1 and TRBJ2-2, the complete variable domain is KAGVTQTPRYLIKTRGQQVTLSCSPISGHRSVSWYQQTPGQGLQFLFEYFSETQRNKGNFPGRFSGRQFSNSRSEMNVSTLELGDSALYLCASSLIGGAGTGELFFGEGSRLTVL.

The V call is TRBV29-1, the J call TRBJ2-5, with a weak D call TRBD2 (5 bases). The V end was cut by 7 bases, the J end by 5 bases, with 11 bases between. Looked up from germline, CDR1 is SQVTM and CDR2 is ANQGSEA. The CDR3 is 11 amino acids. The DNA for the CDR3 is TGCAGCGGGGGAGCCGGGGAGACCCAGTACTTC. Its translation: CSGGAGETQYF.

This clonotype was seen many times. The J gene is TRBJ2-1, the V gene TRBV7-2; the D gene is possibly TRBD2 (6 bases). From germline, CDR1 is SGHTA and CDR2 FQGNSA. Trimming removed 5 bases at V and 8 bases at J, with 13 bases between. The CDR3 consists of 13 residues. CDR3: CASSPTREHEQFF. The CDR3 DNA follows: TGTGCCAGCAGCCCGACTAGGGAACATGAGCAGTTCTTC.

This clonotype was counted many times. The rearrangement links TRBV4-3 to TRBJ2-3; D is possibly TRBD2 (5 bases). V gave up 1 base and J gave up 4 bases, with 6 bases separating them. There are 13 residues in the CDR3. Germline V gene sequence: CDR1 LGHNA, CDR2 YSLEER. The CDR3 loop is CASSQGGSDTQYF. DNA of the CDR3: TGCGCCAGCAGCCAAGGAGGGTCAGATACGCAGTATTTT.

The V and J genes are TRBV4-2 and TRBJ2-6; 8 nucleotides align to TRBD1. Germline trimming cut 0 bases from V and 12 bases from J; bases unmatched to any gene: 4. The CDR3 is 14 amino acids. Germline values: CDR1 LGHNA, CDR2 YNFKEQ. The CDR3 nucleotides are TGTGCCAGCAGCCAAGAAGGGGACAGGTCCGTCCTGACTTTC. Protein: CASSQEGDRSVLTF.

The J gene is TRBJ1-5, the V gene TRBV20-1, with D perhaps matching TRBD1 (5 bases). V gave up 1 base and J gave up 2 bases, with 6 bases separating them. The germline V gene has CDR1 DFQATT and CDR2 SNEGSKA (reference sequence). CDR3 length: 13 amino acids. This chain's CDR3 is CSARGRGNQPQHF. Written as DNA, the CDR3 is TGCAGTGCTAGAGGCAGGGGCAATCAGCCCCAGCATTTT.

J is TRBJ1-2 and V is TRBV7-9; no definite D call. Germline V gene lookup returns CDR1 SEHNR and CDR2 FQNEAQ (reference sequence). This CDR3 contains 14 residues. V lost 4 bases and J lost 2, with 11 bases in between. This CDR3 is CASSSNSHNYGYTF. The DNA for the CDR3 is TGTGCCAGCAGCTCGAACAGTCACAACTATGGCTACACCTTC.

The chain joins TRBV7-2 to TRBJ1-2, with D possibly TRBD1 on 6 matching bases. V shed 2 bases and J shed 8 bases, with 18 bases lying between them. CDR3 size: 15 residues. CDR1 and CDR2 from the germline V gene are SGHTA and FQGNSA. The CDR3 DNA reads TGTGCCAGCAGCTTAAGGGGGATTGAAACGGGAGGCTACACCTTC. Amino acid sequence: CASSLRGIETGGYTF.

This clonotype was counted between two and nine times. CDR3 nucleotide sequence: TGTGCCACTAGTCCGGGACAGGTCATCGAGCAGTACTTC. Encoded protein: CATSPGQVIEQYF. The chain couples TRBV6-2 or TRBV6-3 to TRBJ2-7; 8 positions match TRBD1. This CDR3 comprises 13 residues. Germline loops: CDR1 MNHEY, CDR2 SVGEGT. V dropped 10 bases and J dropped 6; count of bases not matched to a gene: 11.

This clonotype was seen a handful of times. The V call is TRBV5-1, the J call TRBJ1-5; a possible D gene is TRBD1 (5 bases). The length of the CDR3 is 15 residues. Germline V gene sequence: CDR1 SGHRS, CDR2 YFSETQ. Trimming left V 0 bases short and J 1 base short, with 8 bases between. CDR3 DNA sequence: TGCGCCAGCAGCTTGGGGGGGACCAGCAATCAGCCCCAGCATTTT. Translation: CASSLGGTSNQPQHF.

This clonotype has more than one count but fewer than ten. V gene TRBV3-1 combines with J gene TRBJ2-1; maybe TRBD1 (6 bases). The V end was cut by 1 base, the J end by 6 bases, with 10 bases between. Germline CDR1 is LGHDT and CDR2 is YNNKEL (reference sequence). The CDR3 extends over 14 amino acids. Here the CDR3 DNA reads TGTGCCAGCAGCCAAGCAGCACAGGGCAATGAGCAGTTCTTC. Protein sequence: CASSQAAQGNEQFF.

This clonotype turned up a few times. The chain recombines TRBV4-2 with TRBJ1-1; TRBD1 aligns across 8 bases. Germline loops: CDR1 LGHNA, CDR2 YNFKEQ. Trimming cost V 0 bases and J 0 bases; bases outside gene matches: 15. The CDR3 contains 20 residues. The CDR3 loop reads CASSQDPQGSGQDMNTEAFF. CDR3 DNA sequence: TGTGCCAGCAGCCAAGACCCCCAGGGATCGGGACAGGACATGAACACTGAAGCTTTCTTT.

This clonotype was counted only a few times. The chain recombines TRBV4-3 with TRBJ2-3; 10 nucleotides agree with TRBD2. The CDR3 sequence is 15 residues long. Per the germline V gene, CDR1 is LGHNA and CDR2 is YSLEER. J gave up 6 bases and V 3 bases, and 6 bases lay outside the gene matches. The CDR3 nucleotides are TGCGCCAGCAGCCATAGCGGGGGGCCCAGTGATACGCAGTATTTT. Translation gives CASSHSGGPSDTQYF.

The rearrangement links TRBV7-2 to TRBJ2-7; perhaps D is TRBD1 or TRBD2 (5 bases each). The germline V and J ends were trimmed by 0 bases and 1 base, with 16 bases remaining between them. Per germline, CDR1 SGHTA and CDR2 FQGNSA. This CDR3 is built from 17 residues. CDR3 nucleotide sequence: TGTGCCAGCAGCTTAGCGGGACCTGGGGCCGGGTCCTACGAGCAGTACTTC. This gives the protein CASSLAGPGAGSYEQYF.